This TCR beta chain is from a study of blood T cell repertoires in COVID-19. About the research overall: PBMCs, B-cell-depleted T cells, or T cells provided the cDNA or gDNA that made up the material.

The germline CDR1 and CDR2 sequences are SGHVS and FQNEAQ. The CDR3 runs to 16 residues. V shed 4 bases, J shed 4 bases, and the junction held 6 bases outside the gene matches. Libraries were prepared by immunoSEQ multiplex PCR; TCRdb keeps only in-frame clonotypes and omits some of them. The table shows about 210,000 clones, with approximately 90% occurring only once. V usage is TRBV7-8 and J usage is TRBJ1-5; TRBD1 matches at 11 bases. Material: peripheral blood. This TCR was sampled from a woman in her thirties or forties with acute or convalescent COVID-19. The CDR3 region has the DNA TGTGCCAGCAGCTCCACCCGGGACAGGGGGAATCAGCCCCAGCATTTT. The encoded protein is CASSSTRDRGNQPQHF. Full variable domain (rest looked up from reference TRBV7-8 and TRBJ1-5): GAGVSQSPRYKVAKRGQDVALRCDPISGHVSLFWYQQALGQGPEFLTYFQNEAQLDKSGLPSDRFFAERPEGSVSTLKIQRTQQEDSAVYLCASSSTRDRGNQPQHFGDGTRLSIL.